The clone carrying this T cell receptor (beta chain) was picked up a small number of times. Its antigen remains unknown. The record originates from a study of vaccination effects on CD4 cells after COVID-19. For the study at large: A couple of convalescent donors provided samples 16 days and one week before vaccination. The study, taken as a whole, reports: Both infection-induced and vaccine-induced clones contracted markedly at late post-vaccination timepoints.

The ViraFEST assay expanded antigen-specific CD4+ T cells with viral peptide pools before sequencing. Scientists isolated CD4+ T cells after an approximately 11-day culture period ended. Sometime from March through December 2020, the person acquired a SARS-CoV-2 infection that PCR confirmed. It was with around 9.9 IU/ml IL-2 and 10 ug/ml peptides that 2 million to 2.5 million PBMC per well were cultured. The data were produced by immunoSEQ multiplex PCR, yet TCRdb's version contains in-frame clones alone and is incomplete. The sample lists tens of thousands of clones, roughly 69% occurring once. The V gene end was trimmed by 4 bases and the J gene end by 4 bases; junction bases not matched to a gene: 6. The CDR3 is made up of 15 amino acids. The germline V gene has CDR1 SGHRS and CDR2 YFSETQ.

This chain links TRBV5-1 with TRBJ2-7; TRBD2 aligns across 12 bases. Sample: CD4+ T cells from PBMCs cultured with SARS-CoV-2 spike peptides, taken before COVID-19 vaccination. The receptor was derived from a human donor who had a prior SARS-CoV-2 infection. In DNA, the CDR3 is TGCGCCAGCAGCAAAGGACTAGCGGGGAATTACGAGCAGTACTTC. Its protein is CASSKGLAGNYEQYF. Full variable domain (rest looked up from reference TRBV5-1 and TRBJ2-7): KAGVTQTPRYLIKTRGQQVTLSCSPISGHRSVSWYQQTPGQGLQFLFEYFSETQRNKGNFPGRFSGRQFSNSRSEMNVSTLELGDSALYLCASSKGLAGNYEQYFGPGTRLTVT.